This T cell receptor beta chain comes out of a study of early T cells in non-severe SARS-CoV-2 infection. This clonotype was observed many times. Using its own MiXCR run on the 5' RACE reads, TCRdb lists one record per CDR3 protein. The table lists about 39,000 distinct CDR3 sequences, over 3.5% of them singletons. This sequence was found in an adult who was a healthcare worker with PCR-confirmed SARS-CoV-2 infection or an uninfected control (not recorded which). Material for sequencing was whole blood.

The CDR3 protein is CATSDSTGREQFF. The CDR3 coding sequence is TGTGCCACCAGTGATTCGACAGGGAGGGAGCAGTTCTTC. J is TRBJ2-1 and V is TRBV24-1, with D tentatively TRBD1 (7 bases). Per the germline V gene, CDR1 is KGHDR and CDR2 is SFDVKD. This CDR3 has 13 amino acids. The V end was cut by 2 bases, the J end by 10 bases, with 11 bases between.